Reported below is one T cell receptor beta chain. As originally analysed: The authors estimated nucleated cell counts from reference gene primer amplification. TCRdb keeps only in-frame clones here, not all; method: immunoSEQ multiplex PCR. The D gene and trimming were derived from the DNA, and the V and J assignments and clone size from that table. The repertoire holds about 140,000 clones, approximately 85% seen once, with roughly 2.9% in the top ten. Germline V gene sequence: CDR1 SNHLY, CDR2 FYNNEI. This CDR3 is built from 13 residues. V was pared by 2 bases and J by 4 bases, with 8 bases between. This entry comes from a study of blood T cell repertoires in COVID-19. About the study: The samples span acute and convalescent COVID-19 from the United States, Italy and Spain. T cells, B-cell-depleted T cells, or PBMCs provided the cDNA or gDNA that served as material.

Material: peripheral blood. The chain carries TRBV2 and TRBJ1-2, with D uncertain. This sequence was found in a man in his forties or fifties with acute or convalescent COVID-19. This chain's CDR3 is CASSEWAIYGYTF. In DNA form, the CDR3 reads TGTGCCAGCAGTGAATGGGCAATCTATGGCTACACCTTC.